The 18 T cell receptor beta chains below all came from one sample that was sequenced in a study of blood T cells in healthy people across ages. The use of a sample-barcoded 5' primer and a J-beta primer mix characterized a second PCR of about 6 to 12 cycles. MiXCR, applied by TCRdb to the 5' RACE reads, yields one record per CDR3 protein. The sample holds hundreds of thousands of distinct CDR3 sequences; roughly 21% are singletons and the top ten take about 3.6%. The sequenced sample consisted of blood. These receptors were taken from a man between 65 and 85 years old in good health.

This clonotype was picked up many times. The chain has TRBV7-8 and TRBJ2-4; a weak D match, TRBD1 (8 bases). CDR1 and CDR2 (germline): SGHVS, FQNEAQ. This CDR3 region has 21 residues. V was clipped by 1 base and J by 0 bases, with 25 bases between them. The CDR3 loop reads CASSLGPDRGHSGLAKNIQYF. In DNA, the CDR3 is TGTGCCAGCAGCTTAGGGCCCGACAGGGGACATAGCGGGCTAGCCAAAAACATTCAGTACTTC.

CDR3 coding DNA: TGTGCCAGCAGCATAAGCCCCGGGACTAGCGGGAGGGCCGCTGAGTACGAGCAGTACTTC. It codes for CASSISPGTSGRAAEYEQYF. The gene calls are TRBV7-6 and TRBJ2-7; TRBD2 matches at 16 bases. J gave up 4 bases and V 5 bases, and 17 bases lay outside the gene matches. The CDR3 loop spans 20 amino acids. Germline CDR1 and CDR2: SGHVS and FNYEAQ.

This clonotype was seen at least ten times. The V and J genes are TRBV20-1 and TRBJ2-7; a possible D gene is TRBD2 (6 bases). CDR3 length: 11 amino acids. The germline gives CDR1 DFQATT, CDR2 SNEGSKA (reference sequence). V lost 5 bases and J 2 bases, leaving 7 bases between the germline ends. The CDR3 nucleotides read TGCAGTGCTGGACTAACCTACGAGCAGTACTTC. Translation gives CSAGLTYEQYF.

This clonotype was seen a few times. The rearrangement links TRBV20-1 to TRBJ1-1; D is undetermined. Trimming took 0 bases from V and 0 from J, leaving 8 bases between them. Germline assignment: CDR1 DFQATT and CDR2 SNEGSKA (reference sequence). The CDR3 covers 14 residues. CDR3 region: CSARDWRVNTEAFF. In DNA form, the CDR3 reads TGCAGTGCTAGAGATTGGAGGGTGAACACTGAAGCTTTCTTT.

This chain joins TRBV7-8 and TRBJ2-4, with D perhaps being TRBD1 or TRBD2 (5 bases each). Between the trimmed V and J ends, which lost 1 base and 7 bases, there was a span of 17 bases. The germline V gene has CDR1 SGHVS and CDR2 FQNEAQ. This CDR3 is built from 16 residues. CDR3 nucleotide sequence: TGTGCCAGCAGCTTAGAAACGGGACCCGGGGCTAACATTCAGTACTTC. The encoded protein is CASSLETGPGANIQYF.

The chain links TRBV6-1 to TRBJ2-7; TRBD1 might be the D (5 bases). Germline values: CDR1 MNHNS, CDR2 SASEGT. Deletions cut 1 base from V and 4 bases from J, with 5 bases between. This CDR3 has 12 residues. The CDR3 region is CASSEEGYEQYF. As DNA, the CDR3 is TGTGCCAGCAGTGAAGAGGGGTACGAGCAGTACTTC.

Only a few counts were recorded for this clonotype. This rearrangement joins TRBV20-1 to TRBJ2-1; D remains ambiguous. CDR1 and CDR2 (germline): DFQATT, SNEGSKA (reference sequence). This CDR3 contains 12 residues. Trimming pared 0 bases from V and 7 bases from J, leaving 7 bases between. The CDR3 loop reads CSARDLQNEQFF. The CDR3 region has the DNA TGCAGTGCTAGAGATCTTCAGAATGAGCAGTTCTTC.

This clonotype was seen more than once but under ten times. This rearrangement joins TRBV28 to TRBJ2-5; TRBD1 matches 8 bases. The DNA matches TRBJ2-7 better at its end, which makes the J call doubtful. This CDR3 has 13 residues. The germline V gene has CDR1 MDHEN and CDR2 SYDVKM. The DNA for the CDR3 is TGTGCCAGCAGGCGACAGGGGAACTACGAGCAGTACTTC. Residues: CASRRQGNYEQYF.

The chain employs TRBV20-1 and TRBJ2-3, with D perhaps TRBD1 or TRBD2 (5 bases each). The CDR3 extends over 13 amino acids. V was shortened by 3 bases and J by 1 base, with 8 bases between the two germline ends. Per germline, CDR1 DFQATT and CDR2 SNEGSKA (reference sequence). Here the CDR3 DNA reads TGCAGTGCTAGTCGGGGCCGCACAGATACGCAGTATTTT. It translates to CSASRGRTDTQYF.

At least ten counts were recorded for this clonotype. The junction and the germline gene differ at one end; a read error may be behind it. The chain is built from TRBV29-1 and TRBJ2-5, with D perhaps TRBD2 (5 bases). The CDR3 consists of 12 residues. Germline V gene data show CDR1 as SQVTM and CDR2 as ANQGSEA. CDR3 in DNA: TGCAGCGTAAAGCGGAATCAAGGGACCCAGTACTTC. Translated: CSVKRNQGTQYF.

The rearrangement links TRBV12-3 or TRBV12-4 to TRBJ1-6, with 9 bases identical to TRBD1. After removal of 4 bases from V and 5 bases from J, the junction contained 3 bases not matched to a gene. CDR3 length: 15 amino acids. The CDR3, as DNA: TGTGCCAGCAGTTCGGGGACAGGGCATAATTCACCCCTCCACTTT. Translation: CASSSGTGHNSPLHF.

As to this clonotype: A single base separates this from a much larger clone, so it may be a read error. The CDR3 loop reads CACSLVQNTGELFF. The CDR3 nucleotides read TGTGCCTGCAGTTTGGTACAAAACACCGGGGAGCTGTTTTTT. The genes are TRBV12-3 or TRBV12-4 and TRBJ2-2; D is ambiguous. The CDR3 is 14 amino acids.

The chain uses TRBV27 and TRBJ1-3, with D perhaps matching TRBD1 (5 bases). Germline loops: CDR1 MNHEY, CDR2 SMNVEV (reference sequence). With 8 bases removed from V and 2 bases from J, the gap between germline ends came to 16 bases. The CDR3 has 15 residues. The CDR3 DNA sequence: TGTGCCAGCGCCCAGAATTGGGGGACTGGAAACACCATATATTTT. This sequence encodes CASAQNWGTGNTIYF.

As for this clonotype: At one end, the junction sequence differs from germline, possibly due to a read error. This rearrangement joins TRBV5-4 to TRBJ1-4; D is unresolved. There are 16 residues in the CDR3. The germline V gene encodes CDR1 SGHNT and CDR2 YYREEE (reference sequence). Here the CDR3 DNA reads TGTGCCAGCAGCTCCCGTGTGGGTGCAACTAACGAAAAACTGTTTTTT. It yields the protein CASSSRVGATNEKLFF.

The sample holds a few counts of this clonotype. The DNA for the CDR3 is TGTGCCAGCAGTCAGAGGGAGGGCGGCTATGGCTACACCTTC. Protein product: CASSQREGGYGYTF. The V and J genes are TRBV3-1 and TRBJ1-2; no reliable D call. The CDR3 is 14 amino acids. V lost 6 bases and J lost 4, with 15 bases in between. The germline V gene encodes CDR1 LGHDT and CDR2 YNNKEL (reference sequence).

The table lists this clonotype with a few counts. The chain joins TRBV18 to TRBJ1-2; possibly TRBD1 for D (5 bases). This CDR3 is built from 14 residues. Between the trimmed V and J ends, which lost 3 bases and 3 bases, there was a span of 11 bases. Germline V gene data show CDR1 as KGHSH and CDR2 as LQKENI. The CDR3 region has the DNA TGTGCCAGCTCACCTATTGACAGCGACTATGGCTACACCTTC. Encoded protein: CASSPIDSDYGYTF.

The chain couples TRBV6-1 to TRBJ1-6, with TRBD1 matching 7 bases. Germline CDR1 and CDR2: MNHNS and SASEGT. J was trimmed by 6 bases and V by 6 bases; bases with no gene match: 11. CDR3 length: 16 residues. CDR3 loop: CASSTGEGSANSPLHF. CDR3 sequence (DNA): TGTGCCAGCAGCACAGGGGAGGGTTCGGCTAATTCACCCCTCCACTTT.

The genes are TRBV7-9 and TRBJ1-4; 8 bases are shared with TRBD1. Germline CDR1 SEHNR, CDR2 FQNEAQ (reference sequence). CDR3 length: 14 amino acids. Trimming cost V 5 bases and J 10 bases; bases outside gene matches: 9. The CDR3 region is CASSVGTGGGKLFF. CDR3 DNA sequence: TGTGCCAGCAGCGTAGGAACAGGGGGGGGAAAACTGTTTTTT.